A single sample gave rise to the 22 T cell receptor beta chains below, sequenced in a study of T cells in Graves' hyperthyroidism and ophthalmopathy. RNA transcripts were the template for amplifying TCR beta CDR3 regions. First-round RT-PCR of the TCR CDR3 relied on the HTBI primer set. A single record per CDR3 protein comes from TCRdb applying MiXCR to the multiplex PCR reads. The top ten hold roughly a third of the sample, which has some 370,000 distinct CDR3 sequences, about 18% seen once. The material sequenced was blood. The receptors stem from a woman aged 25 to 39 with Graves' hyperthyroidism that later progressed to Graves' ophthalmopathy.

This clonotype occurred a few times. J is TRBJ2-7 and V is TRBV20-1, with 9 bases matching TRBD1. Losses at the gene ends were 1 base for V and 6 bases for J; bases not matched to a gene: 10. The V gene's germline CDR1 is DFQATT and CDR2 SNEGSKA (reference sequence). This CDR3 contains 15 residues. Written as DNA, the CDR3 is TGCAGTGCTAGAGTTGTATCCGGGACAGGGACCGAGCAGTACTTC. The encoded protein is CSARVVSGTGTEQYF.

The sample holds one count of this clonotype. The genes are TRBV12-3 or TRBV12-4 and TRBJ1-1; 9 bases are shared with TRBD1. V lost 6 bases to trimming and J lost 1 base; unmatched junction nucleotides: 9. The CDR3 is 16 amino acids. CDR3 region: CASRRYTGGRNTEAFF. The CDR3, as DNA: TGTGCCAGCAGGCGGTATACAGGGGGCAGGAACACTGAAGCTTTCTTT.

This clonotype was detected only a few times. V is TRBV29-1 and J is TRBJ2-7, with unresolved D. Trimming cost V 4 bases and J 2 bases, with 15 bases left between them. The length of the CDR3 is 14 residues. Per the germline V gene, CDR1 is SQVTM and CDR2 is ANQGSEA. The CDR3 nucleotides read TGCAGCGTTGTCCCGGACGGAAGAGCCTACGAGCAGTACTTC. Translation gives CSVVPDGRAYEQYF.

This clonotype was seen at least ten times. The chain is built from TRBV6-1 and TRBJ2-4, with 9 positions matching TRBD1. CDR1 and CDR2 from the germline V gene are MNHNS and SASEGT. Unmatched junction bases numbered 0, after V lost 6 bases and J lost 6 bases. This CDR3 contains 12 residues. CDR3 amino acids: CASRGQGNIQYF. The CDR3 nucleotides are TGTGCCAGCAGGGGACAGGGAAACATTCAGTACTTC.

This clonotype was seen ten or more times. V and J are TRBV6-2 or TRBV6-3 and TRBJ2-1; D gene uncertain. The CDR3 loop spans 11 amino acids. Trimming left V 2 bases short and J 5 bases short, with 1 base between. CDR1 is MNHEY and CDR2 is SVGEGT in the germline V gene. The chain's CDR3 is CASSYHNEQFF. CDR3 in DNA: TGTGCCAGCAGTTACCACAATGAGCAGTTCTTC.

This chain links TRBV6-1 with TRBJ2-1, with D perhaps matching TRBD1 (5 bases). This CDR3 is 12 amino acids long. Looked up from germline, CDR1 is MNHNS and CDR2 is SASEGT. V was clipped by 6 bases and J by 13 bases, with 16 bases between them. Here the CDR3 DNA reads TGTGCCAGCAGCCCTGACAGCAATAAACAGTTCTTC. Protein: CASSPDSNKQFF.

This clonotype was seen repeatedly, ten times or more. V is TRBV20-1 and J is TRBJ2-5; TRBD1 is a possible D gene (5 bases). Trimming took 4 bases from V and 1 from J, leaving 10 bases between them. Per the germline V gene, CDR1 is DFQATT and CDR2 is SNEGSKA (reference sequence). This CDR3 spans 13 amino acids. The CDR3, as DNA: TGCAGTGCTACGGGCAGGGCCCAAGAGACCCAGTACTTC. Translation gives CSATGRAQETQYF.

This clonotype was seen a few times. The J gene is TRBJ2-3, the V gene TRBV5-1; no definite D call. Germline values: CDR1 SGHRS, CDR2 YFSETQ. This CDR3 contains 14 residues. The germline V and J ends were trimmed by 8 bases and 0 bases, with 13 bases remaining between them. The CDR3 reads CARPRWHSTDTQYF. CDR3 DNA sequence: TGCGCCAGGCCCAGGTGGCATAGCACAGATACGCAGTATTTT.

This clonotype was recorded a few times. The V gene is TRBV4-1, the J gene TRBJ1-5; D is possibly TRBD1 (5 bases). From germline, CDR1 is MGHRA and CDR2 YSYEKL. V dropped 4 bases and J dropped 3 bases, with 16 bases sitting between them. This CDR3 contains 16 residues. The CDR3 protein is CASSRSFPGTNQPQHF. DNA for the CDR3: TGCGCCAGCAGCCGATCATTCCCGGGGACCAATCAGCCCCAGCATTTT.

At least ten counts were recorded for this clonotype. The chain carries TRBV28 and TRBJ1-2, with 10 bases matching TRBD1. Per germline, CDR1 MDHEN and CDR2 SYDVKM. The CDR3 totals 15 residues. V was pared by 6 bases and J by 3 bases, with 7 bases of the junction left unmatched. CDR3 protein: CASRAGTGADYGYTF. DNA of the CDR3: TGTGCCAGCAGGGCCGGGACAGGGGCGGACTATGGCTACACCTTC.

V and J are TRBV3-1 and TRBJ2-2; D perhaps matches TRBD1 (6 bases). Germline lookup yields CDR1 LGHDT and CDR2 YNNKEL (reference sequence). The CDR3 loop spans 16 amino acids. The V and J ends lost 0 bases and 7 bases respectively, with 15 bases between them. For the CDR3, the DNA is TGTGCCAGCAGCCAAGATGGACAGATGGTGGGCGGGGAGCTGTTTTTT. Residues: CASSQDGQMVGGELFF. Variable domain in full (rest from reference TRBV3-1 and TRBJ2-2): DTAVSQTPKYLVTQMGNDKSIKCEQNLGHDTMYWYKQDSKKFLKIMFSYNNKELIINETVPNRFSPKSPDKAHLNLHINSLELGDSAVYFCASSQDGQMVGGELFFGEGSRLTVL.

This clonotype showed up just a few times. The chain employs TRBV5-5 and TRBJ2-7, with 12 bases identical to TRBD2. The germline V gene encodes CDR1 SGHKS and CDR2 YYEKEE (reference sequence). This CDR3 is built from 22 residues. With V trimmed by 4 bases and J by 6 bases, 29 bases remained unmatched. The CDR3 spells CASSGPGQGTRGLAGTVFEQYF. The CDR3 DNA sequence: TGTGCCAGCAGCGGCCCGGGACAGGGGACCCGGGGACTAGCGGGCACCGTTTTCGAGCAGTACTTC. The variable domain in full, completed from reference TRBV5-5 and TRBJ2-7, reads DAGVTQSPTHLIKTRGQQVTLRCSPISGHKSVSWYQQVLGQGPQFIFQYYEKEERGRGNFPDRFSARQFPNYSSELNVNALLLGDSALYLCASSGPGQGTRGLAGTVFEQYFGPGTRLTVT.

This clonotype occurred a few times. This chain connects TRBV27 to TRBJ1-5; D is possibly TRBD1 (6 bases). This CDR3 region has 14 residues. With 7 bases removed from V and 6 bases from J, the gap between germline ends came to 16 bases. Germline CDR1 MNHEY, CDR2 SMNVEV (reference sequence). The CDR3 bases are TGTGCCAGCACCGTCCGGGGGGGCGGTCAGCCCCAGCATTTT. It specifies CASTVRGGGQPQHF.

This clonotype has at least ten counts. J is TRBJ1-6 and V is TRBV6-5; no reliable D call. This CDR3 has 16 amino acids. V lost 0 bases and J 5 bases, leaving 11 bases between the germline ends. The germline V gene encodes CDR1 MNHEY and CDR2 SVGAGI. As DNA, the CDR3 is TGTGCCAGCAGTTACTCGGCAGGTCGGGATAATTCACCCCTCCACTTT. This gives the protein CASSYSAGRDNSPLHF.

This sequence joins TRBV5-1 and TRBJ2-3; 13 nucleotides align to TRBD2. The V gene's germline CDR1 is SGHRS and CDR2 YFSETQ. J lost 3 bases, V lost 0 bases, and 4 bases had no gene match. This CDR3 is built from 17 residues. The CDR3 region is CASSLARTSGGTDTQYF. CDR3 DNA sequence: TGCGCCAGCAGCTTGGCGAGGACTAGCGGGGGAACAGATACGCAGTATTTT.

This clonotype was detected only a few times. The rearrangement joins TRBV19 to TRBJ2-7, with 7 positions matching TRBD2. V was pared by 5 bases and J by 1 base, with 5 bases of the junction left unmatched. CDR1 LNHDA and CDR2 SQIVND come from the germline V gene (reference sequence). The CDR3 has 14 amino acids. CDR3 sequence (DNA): TGTGCCAGTAGTGAGCTAGCGGCATCCTACGAGCAGTACTTC. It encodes CASSELAASYEQYF.

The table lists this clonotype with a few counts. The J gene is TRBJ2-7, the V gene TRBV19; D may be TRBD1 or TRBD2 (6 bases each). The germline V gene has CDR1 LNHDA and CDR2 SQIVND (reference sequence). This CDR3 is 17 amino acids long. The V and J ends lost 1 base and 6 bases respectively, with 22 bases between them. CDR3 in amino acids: CASSIAVAGHRAPEQYF. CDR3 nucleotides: TGTGCCAGTAGTATAGCGGTGGCGGGACACCGGGCCCCCGAGCAGTACTTC. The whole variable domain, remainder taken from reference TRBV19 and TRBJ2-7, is DGGITQSPKYLFRKEGQNVTLSCEQNLNHDAMYWYRQDPGQGLRLIYYSQIVNDFQKGDIAEGYSVSREKKESFPLTVTSAQKNPTAFYLCASSIAVAGHRAPEQYFGPGTRLTVT.

The CDR3 bases are TGTGCCAGCAGTTTAGGACTAGCGGGGCCAGAGAGGGAGCAGTTCTTC. It codes for CASSLGLAGPEREQFF. The chain employs TRBV27 and TRBJ2-1; 12 bases match TRBD2. The V gene end was trimmed by 2 bases and the J gene end by 10 bases; junction bases not matched to a gene: 9. CDR1 is MNHEY, CDR2 SMNVEV, per germline (reference sequence). The CDR3 consists of 16 residues.

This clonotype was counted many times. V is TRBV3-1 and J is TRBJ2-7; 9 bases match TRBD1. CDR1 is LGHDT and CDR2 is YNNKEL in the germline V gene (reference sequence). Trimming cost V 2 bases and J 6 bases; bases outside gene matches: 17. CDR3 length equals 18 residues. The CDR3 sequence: CASSQFPGTGSARGEQYF. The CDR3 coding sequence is TGTGCCAGCAGCCAATTTCCCGGGACAGGGAGTGCTCGTGGCGAGCAGTACTTC.

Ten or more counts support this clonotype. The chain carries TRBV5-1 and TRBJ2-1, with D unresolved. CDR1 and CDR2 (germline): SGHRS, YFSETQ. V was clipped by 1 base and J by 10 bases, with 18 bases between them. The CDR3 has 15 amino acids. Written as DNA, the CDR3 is TGCGCCAGCAGCTTGTTAGGGCAATCGATCCGGGAGCAGTTCTTC. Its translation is CASSLLGQSIREQFF. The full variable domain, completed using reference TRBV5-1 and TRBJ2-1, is KAGVTQTPRYLIKTRGQQVTLSCSPISGHRSVSWYQQTPGQGLQFLFEYFSETQRNKGNFPGRFSGRQFSNSRSEMNVSTLELGDSALYLCASSLLGQSIREQFFGPGTRLTVL.

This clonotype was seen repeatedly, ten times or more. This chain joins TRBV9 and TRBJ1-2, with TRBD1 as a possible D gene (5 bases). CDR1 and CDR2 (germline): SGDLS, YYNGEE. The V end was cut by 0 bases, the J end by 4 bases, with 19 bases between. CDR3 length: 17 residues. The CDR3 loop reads CASSVEDAWAGLYGYTF. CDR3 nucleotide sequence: TGTGCCAGCAGCGTAGAGGATGCGTGGGCAGGGCTCTATGGCTACACCTTC. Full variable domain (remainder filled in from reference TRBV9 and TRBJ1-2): DSGVTQTPKHLITATGQRVTLRCSPRSGDLSVYWYQQSLDQGLQFLIQYYNGEERAKGNILERFSAQQFPDLHSELNLSSLELGDSALYFCASSVEDAWAGLYGYTFGSGTRLTVV.

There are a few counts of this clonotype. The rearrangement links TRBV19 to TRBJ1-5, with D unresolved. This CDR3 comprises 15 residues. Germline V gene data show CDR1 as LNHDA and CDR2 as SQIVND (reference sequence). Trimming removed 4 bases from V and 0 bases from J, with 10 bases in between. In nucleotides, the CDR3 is TGTGCCAGTAGTACCCAGCCCTATAGCAATCAGCCCCAGCATTTT. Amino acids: CASSTQPYSNQPQHF.